This T cell receptor beta chain was captured by sequencing in a study of long-term antiretroviral therapy in people with HIV. For the study at large: Samples from the earliest time points predate the 2015 immediate-ART recommendation by about a decade.

Survey-level resolution applied to immunoSEQ assay v3.0. Each sample aimed for roughly 35,000-50,000 sequenced T-cell genomes. Libraries were prepared by immunoSEQ multiplex PCR; TCRdb keeps only in-frame clonotypes and omits some of them. The table has fewer than 15,000 clones, around three quarters seen once; the top ten hold around 10%. V lost 3 bases and J lost 6; bases outside the gene matches: 1. The CDR3 runs 14 residues. Looked up from germline, CDR1 is LGHNA and CDR2 is YNFKEQ. Clinicians in the United States treated all participants with HIV. Every sample had about 1-11 million cryopreserved PBMC in it before DNA extraction.

The chain recombines TRBV4-2 with TRBJ2-1; TRBD1 agrees at 11 bases. This material consisted of unsorted PBMCs, taken 0.8 years before starting antiretroviral therapy. This TCR derives from a woman in her forties with HIV. CDR3 DNA: TGTGCCAGCAGCCACGGGACAGGGGGCAATGAGCAGTTCTTC. Translating it yields CASSHGTGGNEQFF.